The rows below give T cell receptor beta chains drawn from one sample of a study of memory CD4+ T cells and cytomegalovirus serostatus. Sequencing used immunoSEQ multiplex PCR; TCRdb keeps in-frame clones, though not all of them. The sample lists about 59,000 clones, 81% occurring once. The material sequenced was memory CD4+ T cells from blood. These receptors all come from an adult in good health and CMV-seronegative. Both conserved end residues are part of each CDR3. Fields, in order: D gene, V gene, clone size, J gene, CDR3 protein, CDR3 DNA. D genes are given only for firm matches. Part of the rows lack a size; the others show once, few, many or a class for expanded clones.

d_gene: .
v_gene: TRBV4-2
abundance: .
j_gene: TRBJ2-3
CDR3aa: CASSQDRQADTQYF
CDR3nt: TGTGCCAGCAGCCAAGATCGACAGGCAGATACGCAGTATTTT

d_gene: .
v_gene: TRBV5-1
abundance: .
j_gene: TRBJ1-1
CDR3aa: CASSRQGVRAVNTEAFF
CDR3nt: TGCGCCAGCAGCCGCCAGGGCGTACGGGCGGTGAACACTGAAGCTTTCTTT

d_gene: .
v_gene: TRBV27
abundance: .
j_gene: TRBJ2-5
CDR3aa: CASSRGWGETQYF
CDR3nt: TGTGCCAGCAGTAGAGGTTGGGGAGAGACCCAGTACTTC

d_gene: TRBD2
v_gene: TRBV5-6
abundance: .
j_gene: TRBJ2-1
CDR3aa: CASSLLATGEQFF
CDR3nt: TGTGCCAGCAGCTTACTAGCGACGGGTGAGCAGTTCTTC

d_gene: .
v_gene: TRBV7-9
abundance: .
j_gene: TRBJ1-1
CDR3aa: CASSATGNTEAFF
CDR3nt: TGTGCCAGCAGCGCGACAGGGAACACTGAAGCTTTCTTT

d_gene: TRBD2
v_gene: TRBV7-8
abundance: .
j_gene: TRBJ2-3
CDR3aa: CASSELAVVSTDTQYF
CDR3nt: TGTGCCAGCAGCGAACTAGCGGTCGTTAGCACAGATACGCAGTATTTT

d_gene: TRBD1
v_gene: TRBV6-1
abundance: .
j_gene: TRBJ1-2
CDR3aa: CASLDRATYYGYTF
CDR3nt: TGTGCCAGCCTGGACAGGGCAACTTACTATGGCTACACCTTC

d_gene: .
v_gene: TRBV5-5
abundance: .
j_gene: TRBJ1-3
CDR3aa: CASSLLSAGTGNTIYF
CDR3nt: TGTGCCAGCAGCTTGTTATCTGCGGGGACTGGAAACACCATATATTTT

d_gene: .
v_gene: TRBV7-6
abundance: once
j_gene: TRBJ2-2
CDR3aa: CASSLYTTGELFF
CDR3nt: TGTGCCAGCAGCTTATACACCACCGGGGAGCTGTTTTTT

d_gene: .
v_gene: TRBV7-7
abundance: .
j_gene: TRBJ2-1
CDR3aa: CASSPQGNEQFF
CDR3nt: TGTGCTAGCAGCCCACAGGGCAATGAGCAGTTCTTC

d_gene: .
v_gene: TRBV18
abundance: .
j_gene: TRBJ2-1
CDR3aa: CASSPYGRATNEQFF
CDR3nt: TGTGCCAGCTCACCCTACGGCAGGGCGACTAATGAGCAGTTCTTC

d_gene: .
v_gene: TRBV30
abundance: .
j_gene: TRBJ2-5
CDR3aa: CAWSVGGKTQYF
CDR3nt: TGTGCCTGGAGTGTTGGGGGAAAGACCCAGTACTTC

d_gene: TRBD2
v_gene: TRBV7-8
abundance: .
j_gene: TRBJ2-7
CDR3aa: CASSFSTSGSWQYF
CDR3nt: TGTGCCAGCAGCTTCTCGACTAGCGGGAGTTGGCAGTACTTC

d_gene: .
v_gene: TRBV18
abundance: .
j_gene: TRBJ1-1
CDR3aa: CASSLDPGRGTGEAFF
CDR3nt: TGTGCCAGCTCACTCGATCCGGGACGGGGAACTGGTGAAGCTTTCTTT

d_gene: TRBD2
v_gene: TRBV4-1
abundance: .
j_gene: TRBJ2-3
CDR3aa: CASSRGIGGDTSTDTQYF
CDR3nt: TGCGCCAGCAGCCGAGGTATCGGGGGGGATACTAGCACAGATACGCAGTATTTT

d_gene: .
v_gene: TRBV2
abundance: .
j_gene: TRBJ2-2
CDR3aa: CASSDSRGEGELFF
CDR3nt: TGTGCCAGCAGTGATAGCAGGGGCGAGGGAGAGCTGTTTTTT

d_gene: .
v_gene: TRBV5-6
abundance: .
j_gene: TRBJ1-2
CDR3aa: CASSLVGTQNYGYTF
CDR3nt: TGTGCCAGCAGCTTGGTAGGGACTCAAAACTATGGCTACACCTTC